The source of this TCR beta chain is a study of cytomegalovirus exposure and HLA in healthy donors. Both 60 Vbeta primers and 13 Jbeta primers went into the PCR. Assay used: immunoSEQ multiplex PCR; TCRdb lists only in-frame clones, some missing. The sample contains 200,000 or so clones, around 80% of which appear only once. This clonotype was obtained from a man aged 50-60 years in good health and CMV-seronegative. The sample taken for sequencing was PBMCs.

CDR3 sequence: CASSPRGDGTDTQYF. CDR3 coding DNA: TGTGCCAGCTCACCACGGGGGGACGGCACAGATACGCAGTATTTT. The genes are TRBV18 and TRBJ2-3, with D possibly being TRBD2 (6 bases). Trimming took off 1 base at V and 1 base at J, with 9 bases between the two ends. The CDR3 sequence is 15 residues long. Germline CDR1 KGHSH, CDR2 LQKENI.